This T cell receptor (beta chain) was profiled in a study of OX40 agonist ivuxolimab in advanced cancers. Generated by immunoSEQ multiplex PCR, the TCRdb table keeps only in-frame clones and is missing some. The sample consists of under 70,000 clones, 80% to 90% of them appearing once. The CDR3 contains 12 residues. V lost 1 base and J lost 6, with 7 bases in between. Per the germline V gene, CDR1 is LNHNV and CDR2 is YYDKDF (reference sequence). The source of this sequence is an adult with an advanced solid tumor such as melanoma, head and neck, liver or kidney cancer. The chain joins TRBV15 to TRBJ2-7, with D uncertain. The material was CD4+ or CD8+ T cells sorted from blood, obtained in a trial of the OX40 agonist ivuxolimab. This chain's CDR3 is CATSRVGFEQYF. CDR3 in DNA: TGTGCCACCAGCAGAGTAGGGTTCGAGCAGTACTTC.